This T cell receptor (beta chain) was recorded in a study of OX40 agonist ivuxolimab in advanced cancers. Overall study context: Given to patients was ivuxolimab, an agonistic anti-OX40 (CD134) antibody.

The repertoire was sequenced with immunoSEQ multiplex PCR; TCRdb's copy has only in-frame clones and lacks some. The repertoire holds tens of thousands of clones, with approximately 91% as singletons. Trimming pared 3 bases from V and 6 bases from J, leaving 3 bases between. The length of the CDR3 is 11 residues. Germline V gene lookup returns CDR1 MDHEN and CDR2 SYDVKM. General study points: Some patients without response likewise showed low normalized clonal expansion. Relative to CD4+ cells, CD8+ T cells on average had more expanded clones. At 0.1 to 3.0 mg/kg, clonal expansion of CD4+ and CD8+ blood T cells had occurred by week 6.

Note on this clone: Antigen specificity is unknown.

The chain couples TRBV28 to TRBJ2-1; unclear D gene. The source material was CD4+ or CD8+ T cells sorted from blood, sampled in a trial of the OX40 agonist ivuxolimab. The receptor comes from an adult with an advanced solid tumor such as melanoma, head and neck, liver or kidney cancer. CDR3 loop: CASSFFNEQFF. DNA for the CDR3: TGTGCCAGCAGTTTTTTCAATGAGCAGTTCTTC.